These 5 T cell receptor beta chains were all obtained from the same sample, sequenced in a study of cytomegalovirus exposure and HLA in healthy donors (dated 2017 in TCRdb). The library relied on the immunoSEQ multiplex PCR assay. TCRdb limited this immuneACCESS table to in-frame rearrangements with V and J called. A share of clones is missing; checked studies link under half to unresolved V genes, and the rest is unexplained. Counted in this sample were about 83,000 clones; 96% of them appeared once. Of the sample, 1.3% falls within the top ten clones. Material for sequencing was PBMCs. The receptors were sampled from a woman between 18 and 29 years old in good health and CMV-seronegative.

The chain links TRBV4-2 to TRBJ2-7, with 12 bases lining up with TRBD2. CDR3 length: 16 residues. The V gene's germline CDR1 is LGHNA and CDR2 YNFKEQ. The ends lost 4 bases at V and 0 bases at J; junction bases unmatched: 4. The CDR3 region has the DNA TGTGCCAGCAGCCCCCGACTAGCGGGGGCCTCCTACGAGCAGTACTTC. Its translation: CASSPRLAGASYEQYF.

The V gene is TRBV27, the J gene TRBJ2-7; D is perhaps TRBD1 (6 bases). The germline V and J ends were trimmed by 6 bases and 3 bases, with 12 bases remaining between them. Germline V gives CDR1 MNHEY, CDR2 SMNVEV (reference sequence). CDR3 length: 13 residues. The CDR3 spells CASRGTSVYEQYF. The DNA of the CDR3 is TGTGCCAGCAGGGGGACATCTGTCTACGAGCAGTACTTC.

The chain carries TRBV20-1 and TRBJ2-1; D is unresolved. The V gene's germline CDR1 is DFQATT and CDR2 SNEGSKA (reference sequence). Between the trimmed V and J ends, which lost 1 base and 9 bases, there was a span of 7 bases. CDR3 length equals 11 residues. This chain's CDR3 is CSARALVEQFF. For the CDR3, the DNA is TGCAGTGCTAGAGCCTTAGTTGAGCAGTTCTTC.

The V gene is TRBV4-2, the J gene TRBJ2-1; possibly TRBD2 for D (7 bases). CDR3 length: 16 amino acids. From germline, CDR1 is LGHNA and CDR2 YNFKEQ. Trimming left V 4 bases short and J 10 bases short, with 23 bases between. CDR3 DNA: TGTGCCAGCAGCCTAAGTGGGCTAGCGGAGGGGGGGGAGCAGTTCTTC. This gives the protein CASSLSGLAEGGEQFF.

The chain joins TRBV5-1 to TRBJ1-2; D not certain. CDR1 and CDR2 from the germline V gene are SGHRS and YFSETQ. This CDR3 is built from 13 residues. Trimming took off 2 bases at V and 0 bases at J, with 5 bases between the two ends. The chain's CDR3 is CASSFTANYGYTF. The CDR3 DNA is TGCGCCAGCAGCTTCACTGCTAACTATGGCTACACCTTC.